This T cell receptor (beta chain) is drawn from a study of CD8 T cells in Susac syndrome. cDNA came from around 0.5 to 1 ug RNA primed by random hexamers. MiXCR was run by TCRdb on the immunoSEQ multiplex PCR reads, yielding one entry per CDR3 protein. The sample holds some 450,000 distinct CDR3 sequences; more than 80% are singletons and the top ten take more than 0.09%. The V gene lost 8 bases and the J gene lost 6 bases, with 17 bases spanning the gap. The CDR3 totals 12 residues. The germline CDR1 and CDR2 sequences are SQVTM and ANQGSEA. The V call is TRBV29-1, the J call TRBJ2-7, with D tentatively TRBD1 (6 bases). The sequence came from a human donor with multiple sclerosis. The sequenced sample consisted of CD8+ T cells from PBMCs. CDR3 sequence reads: CSTRDISAEQYF. CDR3 DNA: TGCAGCACCCGGGACATATCGGCCGAGCAGTACTTC.